These 18 T cell receptor beta chains share one sample of origin, sequenced in a study of Tregs in tolerant kidney transplant recipients. The table came from immunoSEQ multiplex PCR; TCRdb's copy has only in-frame clones and leaves some out. The sample includes approximately 69,000 clones, less than 90% of them seen just once. Sequenced here: CD4+ T cells from blood, sampled before the transplant. These TCRs come from a human donor who received a combined kidney and bone marrow transplant.

V gene TRBV27 combines with J gene TRBJ2-1; 10 bases match TRBD1. The V gene's germline CDR1 is MNHEY and CDR2 SMNVEV (reference sequence). J gave up 6 bases and V 6 bases, and 8 bases lay outside the gene matches. This CDR3 has 15 residues. This CDR3 is CASRTGTGAVNEQFF. The CDR3 DNA is TGTGCCAGCAGGACCGGGACAGGGGCGGTCAATGAGCAGTTCTTC.

DNA for the CDR3: TGTGCCAGCAGTTTCCACTCGACTAGCGGGAGGGCCGAGCTGTTTTTT. This sequence encodes CASSFHSTSGRAELFF. The rearrangement uses TRBV7-2 and TRBJ2-2; 14 positions agree with TRBD2. Germline CDR1 reads SGHTA; CDR2 reads FQGNSA. The CDR3 is 16 residues long. The ends lost 6 bases at V and 11 bases at J; junction bases unmatched: 11. The variable domain in full, with the rest retrieved from reference TRBV7-2 and TRBJ2-2, is GAGVSQSPSNKVTEKGKDVELRCDPISGHTALYWYRQSLGQGLEFLIYFQGNSAPDKSGLPSDRFSAERTGGSVSTLTIQRTQQEDSAVYLCASSFHSTSGRAELFFGEGSRLTVL.

The chain couples TRBV5-1 to TRBJ2-1, with 9 bases matching TRBD1. The V gene end was trimmed by 3 bases and the J gene end by 7 bases; junction bases not matched to a gene: 8. This CDR3 is built from 15 residues. Germline assignment: CDR1 SGHRS and CDR2 YFSETQ. Here the CDR3 DNA reads TGCGCCAGCAGCTCCGGACAGGGGATTTTAAATGAGCAGTTCTTC. Residues: CASSSGQGILNEQFF. Together with reference TRBV5-1 and TRBJ2-1, the CDR3 gives the full variable domain: KAGVTQTPRYLIKTRGQQVTLSCSPISGHRSVSWYQQTPGQGLQFLFEYFSETQRNKGNFPGRFSGRQFSNSRSEMNVSTLELGDSALYLCASSSGQGILNEQFFGPGTRLTVL.

This chain links TRBV2 with TRBJ2-5; D is unresolved. Trimming took off 1 base at V and 2 bases at J, with 11 bases between the two ends. This CDR3 is built from 15 residues. Germline V lookup: CDR1 SNHLY, CDR2 FYNNEI. CDR3 DNA sequence: TGTGCCAGCAGTGAAGGGTTGAGAGTTCAAGAGACCCAGTACTTC. It specifies CASSEGLRVQETQYF.

This clone is a singleton in its sample. The chain is built from TRBV28 and TRBJ1-5, with D unclear. Trimming removed 4 bases at V and 4 bases at J, with 14 bases between. The CDR3 has 15 amino acids. Germline assignment: CDR1 MDHEN and CDR2 SYDVKM. CDR3 sequence reads: CASSSDGSINQPQHF. CDR3 bases: TGTGCCAGCAGTTCCGACGGGTCGATTAATCAGCCCCAGCATTTT. The full variable domain, its missing parts supplied by reference TRBV28 and TRBJ1-5, is DVKVTQSSRYLVKRTGEKVFLECVQDMDHENMFWYRQDPGLGLRLIYFSYDVKMKEKGDIPEGYSVSREKKERFSLILESASTNQTSMYLCASSSDGSINQPQHFGDGTRLSIL.

The genes are TRBV19 and TRBJ2-1, with a possible D match to TRBD2 (6 bases). The germline V and J ends were trimmed by 7 bases and 7 bases, with 14 bases remaining between them. There are 13 residues in the CDR3. Germline V gives CDR1 LNHDA, CDR2 SQIVND (reference sequence). In DNA form, the CDR3 reads TGTGCCAGTACTCCCCGTGGGAGGAATGAGCAGTTCTTC. This translates into CASTPRGRNEQFF.

CDR3 loop: CASDERLAGHYEQYF. Here the CDR3 DNA reads TGTGCCAGCGACGAGAGGCTAGCGGGACACTACGAGCAGTACTTC. The V and J genes are TRBV28 and TRBJ2-7, with 9 nucleotides matching TRBD2. The CDR3 has 15 amino acids. Trimming at V came to 8 bases and at J to 3 bases, leaving 11 bases not matched to a gene. Germline CDR1 MDHEN, CDR2 SYDVKM.

The rearrangement links TRBV5-8 to TRBJ1-5; D might be TRBD1 (6 bases). The CDR3 sequence is 14 residues long. Germline CDR1 is SGHTS and CDR2 is YDEGEE. Trimming pared 0 bases from V and 6 bases from J, leaving 10 bases between. Here the CDR3 DNA reads TGTGCCAGCAGCTTGGACAGGGCTGGTCAGCCCCAGCATTTT. It translates to CASSLDRAGQPQHF.

This clone was counted only a few times. The rearrangement links TRBV4-1 to TRBJ1-1; a weak D match, TRBD1 (5 bases). Germline CDR1 is MGHRA and CDR2 is YSYEKL. This CDR3 region has 16 residues. Trimming left V 1 base short and J 5 bases short, with 17 bases between. DNA of the CDR3: TGCGCCAGCAGCCAAGTAGGCGCAGGGCGGGGGACTGAAGCTTTCTTT. Protein: CASSQVGAGRGTEAFF.

This clone was recorded only once. The rearrangement uses TRBV6-5 and TRBJ2-1; 10 bases are shared with TRBD2. This CDR3 is 14 amino acids long. J was trimmed by 13 bases and V by 0 bases; bases with no gene match: 6. Germline CDR1 and CDR2: MNHEY and SVGAGI. CDR3 bases: TGTGCCAGCAGTTACTCGAAACTAGCGGGACAACAGTTCTTC. Translating it yields CASSYSKLAGQQFF.

The chain recombines TRBV28 with TRBJ1-5; D is uncertain. Germline CDR1 MDHEN, CDR2 SYDVKM. There are 15 residues in the CDR3. Trimming stripped 10 bases from V and 2 bases from J, with 18 bases between. CDR3 DNA: TGTGCCACAGGATCGGGGAAACTTGGCAATCAGCCCCAGCATTTT. Amino acids: CATGSGKLGNQPQHF.

The V call is TRBV27, the J call TRBJ2-7, with TRBD1 matching over 8 bases. The CDR3 is 15 amino acids. The V and J ends lost 4 bases and 3 bases, in that order; junction bases with no gene match: 8. Germline V gives CDR1 MNHEY, CDR2 SMNVEV (reference sequence). The CDR3 DNA reads TGTGCCAGCAGTTCTAGTGGACAGGGCTACTACGAGCAGTACTTC. This encodes CASSSSGQGYYEQYF.

This chain uses TRBV5-1 with TRBJ2-3, with 7 bases matching TRBD1. The V gene end was trimmed by 2 bases and the J gene end by 4 bases; junction bases not matched to a gene: 7. CDR1 SGHRS and CDR2 YFSETQ come from the germline V gene. The CDR3 runs to 15 residues. The CDR3 coding sequence is TGCGCCAGCAGCTTCGAGGGGGCGAGCGCAGATACGCAGTATTTT. It translates to CASSFEGASADTQYF.

The rearrangement links TRBV4-2 to TRBJ1-3, with D unresolved. The CDR3 is 16 residues long. Germline V gene sequence: CDR1 LGHNA, CDR2 YNFKEQ. With 0 bases removed from V and 0 bases from J, the gap between germline ends came to 9 bases. DNA of the CDR3: TGTGCCAGCAGCCAAGATGCGGGGTACTCTGGAAACACCATATATTTT. Protein: CASSQDAGYSGNTIYF.

The chain is built from TRBV5-8 and TRBJ2-5; maybe TRBD1 (6 bases). The CDR3 length is 14 residues. Germline V gives CDR1 SGHTS, CDR2 YDEGEE. The ends were cut back, 0 bases at V and 5 bases at J, with 11 bases in the middle. The CDR3 bases are TGTGCCAGCAGCTTGGCAGGGGTTCGGGAGACCCAGTACTTC. Its translation is CASSLAGVRETQYF.

This rearrangement joins TRBV6-1 to TRBJ2-7, with 9 bases lining up with TRBD1. This CDR3 has 13 amino acids. J lost 6 bases, V lost 6 bases, and 6 bases had no gene match. Germline V gene lookup returns CDR1 MNHNS and CDR2 SASEGT. CDR3 in amino acids: CASRQQGAIEQYF. The CDR3 DNA sequence: TGTGCCAGCAGACAACAGGGGGCTATCGAGCAGTACTTC.

The chain links TRBV5-1 to TRBJ2-1; D ambiguous. Germline V lookup: CDR1 SGHRS, CDR2 YFSETQ. V dropped 0 bases and J dropped 6 bases, with 7 bases sitting between them. This CDR3 comprises 13 residues. The CDR3 protein is CASSLDGFNEQFF. The DNA for the CDR3 is TGCGCCAGCAGCTTGGACGGTTTCAATGAGCAGTTCTTC. Supplemented by reference TRBV5-1 and TRBJ2-1, the full variable domain reads KAGVTQTPRYLIKTRGQQVTLSCSPISGHRSVSWYQQTPGQGLQFLFEYFSETQRNKGNFPGRFSGRQFSNSRSEMNVSTLELGDSALYLCASSLDGFNEQFFGPGTRLTVL.

The V call is TRBV30, the J call TRBJ2-4; D possibly corresponds to TRBD1 (5 bases). The ends were cut back, 0 bases at V and 0 bases at J, with 9 bases in the middle. CDR1 and CDR2 (germline): GTSNPN, SVGIG (reference sequence). The CDR3 contains 15 residues. CDR3 nucleotides: TGTGCCTGGAGTGTCTTGGGGCTAGCCAAAAACATTCAGTACTTC. Its protein product is CAWSVLGLAKNIQYF.